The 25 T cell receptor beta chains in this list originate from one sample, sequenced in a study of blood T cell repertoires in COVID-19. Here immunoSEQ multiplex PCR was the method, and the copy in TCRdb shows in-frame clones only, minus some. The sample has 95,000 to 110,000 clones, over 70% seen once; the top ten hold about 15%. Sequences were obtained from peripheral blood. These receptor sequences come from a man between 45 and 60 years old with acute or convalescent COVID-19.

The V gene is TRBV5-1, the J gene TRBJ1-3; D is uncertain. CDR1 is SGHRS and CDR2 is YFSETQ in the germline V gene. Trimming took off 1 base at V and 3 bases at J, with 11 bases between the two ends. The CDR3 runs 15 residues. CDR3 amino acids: CASSLQPEGGNTIYF. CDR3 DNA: TGCGCCAGCAGCTTGCAGCCCGAGGGTGGAAACACCATATATTTT.

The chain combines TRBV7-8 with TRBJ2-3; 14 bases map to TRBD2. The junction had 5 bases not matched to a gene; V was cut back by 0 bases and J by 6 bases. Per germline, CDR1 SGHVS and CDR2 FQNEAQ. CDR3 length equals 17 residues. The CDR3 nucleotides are TGTGCCAGCAGCTTAGCCCCGGGACTAGCGGGAGAGGATACGCAGTATTTT. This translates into CASSLAPGLAGEDTQYF.

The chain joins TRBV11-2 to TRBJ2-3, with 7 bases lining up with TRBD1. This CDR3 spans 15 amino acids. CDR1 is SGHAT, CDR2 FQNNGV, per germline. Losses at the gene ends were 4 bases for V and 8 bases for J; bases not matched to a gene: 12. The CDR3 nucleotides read TGTGCCAGCAGCTCCTTGCGAGGGGGCGGCGGTACGCAGTATTTT. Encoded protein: CASSSLRGGGGTQYF.

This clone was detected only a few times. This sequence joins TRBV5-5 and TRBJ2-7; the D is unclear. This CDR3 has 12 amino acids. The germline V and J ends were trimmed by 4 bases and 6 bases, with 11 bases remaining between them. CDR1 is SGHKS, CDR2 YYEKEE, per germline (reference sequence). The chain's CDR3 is CASSLRLLEQYF. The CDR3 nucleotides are TGTGCCAGCAGCCTCAGACTGCTCGAGCAGTACTTC.

DNA for the CDR3: TGTGCTAGTGGTTTGGTACAGTCTGGGGAGGGCCAGCCCCAGCATTTT. It translates to CASGLVQSGEGQPQHF. The chain carries TRBV12-5 and TRBJ1-5; D is ambiguous. Between the trimmed V and J ends, which lost 0 bases and 7 bases, there was a span of 16 bases. CDR1 is LGHNT, CDR2 FRNRAP, per germline. The CDR3 spans 16 residues.

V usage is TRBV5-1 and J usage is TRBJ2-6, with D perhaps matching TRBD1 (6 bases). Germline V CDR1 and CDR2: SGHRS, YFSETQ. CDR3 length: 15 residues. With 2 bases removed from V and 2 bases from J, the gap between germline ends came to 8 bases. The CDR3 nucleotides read TGCGCCAGCAGCTTCAGGGGCACTGGGGCCAACGTCCTGACTTTC. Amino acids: CASSFRGTGANVLTF.

The CDR3 loop is CASSLALLANTGELFF. CDR3 sequence (DNA): TGCGCCAGCAGCTTGGCCTTATTGGCTAACACCGGGGAGCTGTTTTTT. The chain is built from TRBV5-1 and TRBJ2-2; D is ambiguous. In germline, CDR1 is SGHRS, CDR2 YFSETQ. Trimming removed 0 bases from V and 2 bases from J, with 11 bases in between. The CDR3 is 16 residues long.

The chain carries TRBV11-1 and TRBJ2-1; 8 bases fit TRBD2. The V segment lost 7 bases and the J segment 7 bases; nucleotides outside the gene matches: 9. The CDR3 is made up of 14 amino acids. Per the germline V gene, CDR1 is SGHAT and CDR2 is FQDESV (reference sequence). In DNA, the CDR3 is TGTGCCAGCAACACCGGGAGGGCCGAAAATGAGCAGTTCTTC. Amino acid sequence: CASNTGRAENEQFF. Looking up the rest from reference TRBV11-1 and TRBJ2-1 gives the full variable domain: EAEVAQSPRYKITEKSQAVAFWCDPISGHATLYWYRQILGQGPELLVQFQDESVVDDSQLPKDRFSAERLKGVDSTLKIQPAELGDSAMYLCASNTGRAENEQFFGPGTRLTVL.

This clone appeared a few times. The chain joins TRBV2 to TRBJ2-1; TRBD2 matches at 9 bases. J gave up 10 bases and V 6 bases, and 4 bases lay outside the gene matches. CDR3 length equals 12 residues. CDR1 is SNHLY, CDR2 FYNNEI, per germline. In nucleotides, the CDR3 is TGTGCCAGCAGGGGTAGCGGGAGAGAGCAGTTCTTC. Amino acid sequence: CASRGSGREQFF.

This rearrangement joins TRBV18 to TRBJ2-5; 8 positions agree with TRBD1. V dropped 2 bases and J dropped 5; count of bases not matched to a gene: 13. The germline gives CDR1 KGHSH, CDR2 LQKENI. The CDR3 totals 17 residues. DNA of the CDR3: TGTGCCAGCTCACCAACCATACGACAGGGGCCGGGGGAGACCCAGTACTTC. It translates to CASSPTIRQGPGETQYF.

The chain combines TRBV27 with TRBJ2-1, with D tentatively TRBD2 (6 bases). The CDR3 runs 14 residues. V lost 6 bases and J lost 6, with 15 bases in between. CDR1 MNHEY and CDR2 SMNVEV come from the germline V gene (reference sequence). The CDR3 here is CASRFGGLGNEQFF. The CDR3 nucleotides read TGTGCCAGCAGGTTTGGGGGGTTGGGCAATGAGCAGTTCTTC.

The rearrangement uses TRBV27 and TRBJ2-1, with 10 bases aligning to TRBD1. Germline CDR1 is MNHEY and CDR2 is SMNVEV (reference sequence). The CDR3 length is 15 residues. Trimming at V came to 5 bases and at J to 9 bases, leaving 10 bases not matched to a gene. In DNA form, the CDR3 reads TGTGCCAGCAGTCTTCATCCGACAGGGGGCGGTGAGCAGTTCTTC. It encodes CASSLHPTGGGEQFF.

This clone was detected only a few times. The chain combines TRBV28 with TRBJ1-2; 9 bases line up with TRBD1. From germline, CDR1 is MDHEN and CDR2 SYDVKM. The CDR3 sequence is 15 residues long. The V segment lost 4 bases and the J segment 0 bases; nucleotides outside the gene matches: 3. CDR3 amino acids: CASSYRGRTNYGYTF. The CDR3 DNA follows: TGTGCCAGCAGTTACAGGGGGCGTACTAACTATGGCTACACCTTC.

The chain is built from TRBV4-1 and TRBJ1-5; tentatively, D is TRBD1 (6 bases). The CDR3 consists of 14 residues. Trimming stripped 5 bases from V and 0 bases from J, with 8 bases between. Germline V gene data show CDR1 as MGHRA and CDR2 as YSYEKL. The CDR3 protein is CASSGGLSNQPQHF. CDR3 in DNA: TGCGCCAGCAGCGGGGGCCTTAGCAATCAGCCCCAGCATTTT.

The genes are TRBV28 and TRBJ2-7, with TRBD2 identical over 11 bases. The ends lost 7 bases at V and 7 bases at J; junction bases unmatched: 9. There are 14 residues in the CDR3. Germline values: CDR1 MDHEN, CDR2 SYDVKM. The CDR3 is CASNRLAGKLEQYF. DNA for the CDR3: TGTGCCAGCAACCGACTAGCGGGAAAACTAGAGCAGTACTTC.

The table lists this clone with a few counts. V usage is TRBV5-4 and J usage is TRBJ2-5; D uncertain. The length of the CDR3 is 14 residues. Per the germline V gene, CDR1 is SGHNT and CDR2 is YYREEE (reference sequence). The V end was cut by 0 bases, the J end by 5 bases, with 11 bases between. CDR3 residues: CASSLVAAGETQYF. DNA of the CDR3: TGTGCCAGCAGCTTGGTCGCAGCCGGGGAGACCCAGTACTTC.

This CDR3 reads CASSLASSYEQYF. The CDR3 DNA reads as TGTGCCAGCAGCTTAGCGTCCTCCTACGAGCAGTACTTC. The chain links TRBV6-5 to TRBJ2-7; weak D call: TRBD2 (5 bases). CDR3 length equals 13 residues. V lost 6 bases and J 0 bases, leaving 9 bases between the germline ends. Germline V gives CDR1 MNHEY, CDR2 SVGAGI.

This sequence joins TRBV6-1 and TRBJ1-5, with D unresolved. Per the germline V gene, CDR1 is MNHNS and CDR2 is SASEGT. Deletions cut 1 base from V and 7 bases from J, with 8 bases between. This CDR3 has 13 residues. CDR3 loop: CASSEGGPQPQHF. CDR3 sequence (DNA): TGTGCCAGCAGTGAAGGAGGGCCCCAGCCCCAGCATTTT.

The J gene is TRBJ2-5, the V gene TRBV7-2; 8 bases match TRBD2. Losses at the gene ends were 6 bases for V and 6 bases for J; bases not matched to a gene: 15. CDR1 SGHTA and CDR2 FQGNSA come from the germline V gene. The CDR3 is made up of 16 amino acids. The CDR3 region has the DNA TGTGCCAGCAGTCCTAGCCGGAGCGGGAGTTTGAAGACCCAGTACTTC. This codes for CASSPSRSGSLKTQYF.

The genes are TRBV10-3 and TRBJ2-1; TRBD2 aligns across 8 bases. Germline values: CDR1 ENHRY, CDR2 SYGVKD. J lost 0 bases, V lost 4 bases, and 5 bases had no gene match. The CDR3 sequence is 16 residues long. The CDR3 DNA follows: TGTGCCATCAGTGGAGGACTAGCTCTCTCCTACAATGAGCAGTTCTTC. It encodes CAISGGLALSYNEQFF.

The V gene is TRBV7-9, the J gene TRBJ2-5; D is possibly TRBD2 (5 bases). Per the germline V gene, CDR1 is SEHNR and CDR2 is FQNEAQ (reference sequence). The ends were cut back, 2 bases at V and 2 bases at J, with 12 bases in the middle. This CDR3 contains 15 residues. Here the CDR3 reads CASSLSFGEQETQYF. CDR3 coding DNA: TGTGCCAGCAGCTTATCATTCGGGGAGCAAGAGACCCAGTACTTC.

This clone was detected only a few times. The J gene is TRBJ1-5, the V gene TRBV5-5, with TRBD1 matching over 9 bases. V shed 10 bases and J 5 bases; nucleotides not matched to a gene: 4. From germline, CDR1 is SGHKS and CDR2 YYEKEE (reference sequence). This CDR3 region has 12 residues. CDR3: CAPGTGYQPQHF. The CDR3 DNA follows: TGTGCCCCGGGGACAGGGTATCAGCCCCAGCATTTT.

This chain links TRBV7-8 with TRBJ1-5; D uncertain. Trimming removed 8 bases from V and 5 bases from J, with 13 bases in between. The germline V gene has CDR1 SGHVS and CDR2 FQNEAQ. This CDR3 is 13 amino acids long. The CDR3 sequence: CASGRIPDQPQHF. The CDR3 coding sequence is TGTGCCAGCGGCAGGATACCCGATCAGCCCCAGCATTTT. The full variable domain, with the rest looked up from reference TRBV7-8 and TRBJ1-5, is GAGVSQSPRYKVAKRGQDVALRCDPISGHVSLFWYQQALGQGPEFLTYFQNEAQLDKSGLPSDRFFAERPEGSVSTLKIQRTQQEDSAVYLCASGRIPDQPQHFGDGTRLSIL.

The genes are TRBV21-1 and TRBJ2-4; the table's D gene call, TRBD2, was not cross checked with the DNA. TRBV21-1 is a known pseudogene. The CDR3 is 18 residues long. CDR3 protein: CASSKGGGGGRFKNIQYF. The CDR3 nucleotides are TGTGCCAGCAGCAAAGGTGGGGGTGGCGGGAGGTTCAAAAACATTCAGTACTTC.

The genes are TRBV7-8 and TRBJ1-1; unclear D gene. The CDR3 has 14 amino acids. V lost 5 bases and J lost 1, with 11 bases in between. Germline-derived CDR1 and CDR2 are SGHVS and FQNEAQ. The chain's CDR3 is CASSQVAENTEAFF. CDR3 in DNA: TGTGCCAGCAGCCAGGTCGCGGAGAACACTGAAGCTTTCTTT.